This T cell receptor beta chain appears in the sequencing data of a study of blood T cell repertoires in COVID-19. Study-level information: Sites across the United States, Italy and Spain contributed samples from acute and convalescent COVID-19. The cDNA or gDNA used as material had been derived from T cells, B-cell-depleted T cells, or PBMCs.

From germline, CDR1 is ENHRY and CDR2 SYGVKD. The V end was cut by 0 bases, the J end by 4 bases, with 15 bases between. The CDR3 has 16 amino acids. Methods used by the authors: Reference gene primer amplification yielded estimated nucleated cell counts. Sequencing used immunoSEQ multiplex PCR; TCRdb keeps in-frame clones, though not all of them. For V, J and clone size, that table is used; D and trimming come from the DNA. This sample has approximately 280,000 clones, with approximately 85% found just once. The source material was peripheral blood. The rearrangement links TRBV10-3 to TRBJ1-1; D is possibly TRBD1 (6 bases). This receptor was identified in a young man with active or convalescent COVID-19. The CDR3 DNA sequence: TGTGCCATCAGTGAGTCGACGCCACAGGGCGGCACTGAAGCTTTCTTT. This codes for CAISESTPQGGTEAFF.